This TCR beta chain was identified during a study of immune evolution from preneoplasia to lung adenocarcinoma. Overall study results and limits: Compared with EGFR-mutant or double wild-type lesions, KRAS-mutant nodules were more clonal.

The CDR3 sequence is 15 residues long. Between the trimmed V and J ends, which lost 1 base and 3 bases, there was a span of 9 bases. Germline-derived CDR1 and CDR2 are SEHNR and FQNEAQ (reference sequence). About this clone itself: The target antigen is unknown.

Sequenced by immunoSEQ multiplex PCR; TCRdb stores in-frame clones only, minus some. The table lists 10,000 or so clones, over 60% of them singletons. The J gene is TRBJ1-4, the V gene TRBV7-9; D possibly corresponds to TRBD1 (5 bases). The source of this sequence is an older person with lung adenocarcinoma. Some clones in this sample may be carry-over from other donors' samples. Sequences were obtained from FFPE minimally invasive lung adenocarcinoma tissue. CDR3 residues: CASSLVGASNEKLFF. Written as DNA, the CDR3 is TGTGCCAGCAGCTTAGTCGGGGCCTCTAATGAAAAACTGTTTTTT.